This T cell receptor beta chain was sequenced during a study of T cells in Graves' hyperthyroidism and ophthalmopathy. This clonotype was seen a few times. Its cognate antigen is unknown. CDR1 and CDR2 (germline): SGHVS, FQNEAQ. This CDR3 is 14 amino acids long. V shed 5 bases and J shed 3 bases, with 14 bases lying between them. Findings and limits, study-wide: With a median lead of around 6.7 months before onset, the model predicted ophthalmopathy. Most thyroid clonotypes with frequency above 0.001 were detected in blood.

Clinical symptoms, serum thyroxine and TRAb, thyroid ultrasound and orbital computed tomography were used for the diagnoses. Researchers took RNA transcripts and amplified the TCR beta CDR3 regions from them. The HTBI primer set served for first-round RT-PCR of the TCR CDR3. One entry per CDR3 protein, called by TCRdb with MiXCR from the multiplex PCR reads. Of 500,000 to 800,000 distinct CDR3 sequences listed, about 45% were seen once; the top ten hold under 8%. This receptor was identified in an adult man with Graves' disease, either hyperthyroidism or ophthalmopathy (not recorded which). This chain links TRBV7-8 with TRBJ2-7; D call uncertain. Input material: peripheral blood or thyroid tissue (not recorded which). The CDR3 region has the DNA TGTGCCAGCAGCGGAGAGATCCCGCACTACGAGCAGTACTTC. Amino acids: CASSGEIPHYEQYF.